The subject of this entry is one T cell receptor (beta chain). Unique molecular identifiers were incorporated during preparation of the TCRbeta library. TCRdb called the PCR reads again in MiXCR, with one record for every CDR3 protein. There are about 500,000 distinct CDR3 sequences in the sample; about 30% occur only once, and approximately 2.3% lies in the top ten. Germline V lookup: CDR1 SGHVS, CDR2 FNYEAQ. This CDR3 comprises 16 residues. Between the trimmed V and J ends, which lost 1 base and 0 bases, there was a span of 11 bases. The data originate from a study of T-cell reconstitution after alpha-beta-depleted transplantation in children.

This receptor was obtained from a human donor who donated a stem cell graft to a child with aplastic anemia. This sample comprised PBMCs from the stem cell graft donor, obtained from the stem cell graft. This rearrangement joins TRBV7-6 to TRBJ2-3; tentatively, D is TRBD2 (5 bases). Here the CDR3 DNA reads TGTGCCAGCAGCTTAGGCCCTGGCGGGAGCACAGATACGCAGTATTTT. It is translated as CASSLGPGGSTDTQYF.